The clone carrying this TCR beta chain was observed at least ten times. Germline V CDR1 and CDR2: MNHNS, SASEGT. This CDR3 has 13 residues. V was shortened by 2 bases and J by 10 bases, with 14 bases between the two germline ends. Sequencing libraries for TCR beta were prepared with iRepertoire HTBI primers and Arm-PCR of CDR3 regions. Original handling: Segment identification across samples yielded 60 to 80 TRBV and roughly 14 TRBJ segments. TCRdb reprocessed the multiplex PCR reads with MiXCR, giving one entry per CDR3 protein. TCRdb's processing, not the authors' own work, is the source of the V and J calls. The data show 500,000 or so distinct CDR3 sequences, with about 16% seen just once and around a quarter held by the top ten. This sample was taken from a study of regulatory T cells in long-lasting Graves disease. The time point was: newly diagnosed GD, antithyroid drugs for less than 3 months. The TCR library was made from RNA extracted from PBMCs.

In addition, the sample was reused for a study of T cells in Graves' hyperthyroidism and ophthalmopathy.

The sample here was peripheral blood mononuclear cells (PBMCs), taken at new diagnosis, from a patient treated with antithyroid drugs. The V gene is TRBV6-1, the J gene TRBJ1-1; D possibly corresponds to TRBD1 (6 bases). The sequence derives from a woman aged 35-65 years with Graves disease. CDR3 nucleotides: TGTGCCAGCAGTGAAAGGGGCGGAGGGGGAGCTTTCTTT. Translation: CASSERGGGGAFF.